Each of the 16 T cell receptor beta chains below was sequenced from the same sample in a study of shared clonotypes between healthy human individuals. Clones were sequenced by immunoSEQ multiplex PCR, and TCRdb holds only the in-frame ones, with some missing. The sample includes roughly 680,000 clones, roughly 72% of them seen just once. Material: memory CD4+ T cells sorted from blood. The subset: CD45RA-negative fraction. These TCRs come from a woman in her 30s in good health.

V is TRBV28 and J is TRBJ1-1, with a tentative D call TRBD1 (5 bases). The V and J ends lost 6 bases and 6 bases respectively, with 11 bases between them. Germline-derived CDR1 and CDR2 are MDHEN and SYDVKM. The length of the CDR3 is 12 residues. The CDR3, as DNA: TGTGCCAGCAGGCCGGGGGGGTCTGAAGCTTTCTTT. Translated, it gives CASRPGGSEAFF.

This clone was seen only once. The sample carries other DNA sequences with the same CDR3. This chain uses TRBV5-1 with TRBJ1-5; D may be TRBD1 (6 bases). The CDR3 consists of 15 residues. Germline lookup yields CDR1 SGHRS and CDR2 YFSETQ. Trimming took off 0 bases at V and 2 bases at J, with 9 bases between the two ends. The CDR3 protein is CASSLEGGGNQPQHF. The CDR3 region has the DNA TGCGCCAGCAGCTTGGAGGGGGGAGGCAATCAGCCCCAGCATTTT.

This clone showed up many times. V gene TRBV2 combines with J gene TRBJ1-4; D may be TRBD1 (6 bases). This CDR3 comprises 13 residues. The germline CDR1 and CDR2 sequences are SNHLY and FYNNEI. Between the trimmed V and J ends, which lost 7 bases and 5 bases, there was a span of 11 bases. CDR3 loop: CASMRDNNEKLFF. DNA of the CDR3: TGTGCCAGCATGAGGGACAACAATGAAAAACTGTTTTTT.

The CDR3 reads CARCGGNQPQHF. Here the CDR3 DNA reads TGCGCCAGATGTGGGGGGAATCAGCCCCAGCATTTT. J is TRBJ1-5 and V is TRBV10-1; TRBD1 might be the D (5 bases). CDR3 length: 12 amino acids. V shed 9 bases and J shed 4 bases, with 10 bases lying between them. Germline CDR1 and CDR2: WNHNN and SYGVQD (reference sequence).

This chain links TRBV28 with TRBJ2-1; D not resolved. Germline V gene sequence: CDR1 MDHEN, CDR2 SYDVKM. This CDR3 is 14 amino acids long. The V and J ends lost 3 bases and 6 bases respectively, with 12 bases between them. The CDR3 DNA is TGTGCCAGCAGTTTGTATCTCTCGCCCAATGAGCAGTTCTTC. The encoded protein is CASSLYLSPNEQFF.

The rearrangement joins TRBV7-9 to TRBJ2-2; 7 bases are a match to TRBD2. Germline-derived CDR1 and CDR2 are SEHNR and FQNEAQ (reference sequence). The CDR3 totals 16 residues. With 2 bases clipped from V and 2 bases from J, the junction kept 5 bases outside the gene matches. The CDR3 reads CASSLRSSGNTGELFF. The CDR3 nucleotides read TGTGCCAGCAGCTTAAGGTCTAGCGGAAACACCGGGGAGCTGTTTTTT. Full variable domain (missing parts from reference TRBV7-9 and TRBJ2-2): DTGVSQNPRHKITKRGQNVTFRCDPISEHNRLYWYRQTLGQGPEFLTYFQNEAQLEKSRLLSDRFSAERPKGSFSTLEIQRTEQGDSAMYLCASSLRSSGNTGELFFGEGSRLTVL.

Details on this clone: It is likely a read error, because the conserved phenylalanine at the end of the CDR3 is missing. It is unclear where the CDR3 begins or ends on the DNA, so no DNA is shown, and the CDR3 is as TCRdb lists it. The chain recombines TRBV7-9 with TRBJ2-3; TRBD2 is taken as the D call from the table, unchecked against the DNA. The CDR3 is 12 residues long, counting both termini. Germline V gene data show CDR1 as SEHNR and CDR2 as FQNEAQ (reference sequence). The CDR3 protein is CASSSGLAGGPL.

The genes are TRBV29-1 and TRBJ1-3; tentatively, D is TRBD1 (5 bases). The V gene lost 6 bases and the J gene lost 0 bases, with 9 bases spanning the gap. Germline V CDR1 and CDR2: SQVTM, ANQGSEA. The CDR3 runs to 13 residues. This CDR3 is CSVDTGSGNTIYF. CDR3 DNA sequence: TGCAGCGTGGATACAGGCTCTGGAAACACCATATATTTT. The entire variable domain, with the rest obtained from reference TRBV29-1 and TRBJ1-3, is as follows: SAVISQKPSRDICQRGTSLTIQCQVDSQVTMMFWYRQQPGQSLTLIATANQGSEATYESGFVIDKFPISRPNLTFSTLTVSNMSPEDSSIYLCSVDTGSGNTIYFGEGSWLTVV.

This clone has ten or more counts. The chain uses TRBV29-1 and TRBJ1-1; 10 bases are shared with TRBD1. The germline V gene has CDR1 SQVTM and CDR2 ANQGSEA. This CDR3 comprises 12 residues. The V and J ends lost 6 bases and 3 bases, in that order; junction bases with no gene match: 1. The CDR3 spells CSVGTGDTEAFF. The CDR3 nucleotides are TGCAGCGTCGGGACAGGGGACACTGAAGCTTTCTTT.

The V and J genes are TRBV7-9 and TRBJ1-1; maybe TRBD1 (6 bases). The V and J ends lost 3 bases and 8 bases respectively, with 10 bases between them. Germline V gene sequence: CDR1 SEHNR, CDR2 FQNEAQ (reference sequence). The CDR3 length is 12 residues. The CDR3 region has the DNA TGTGCCAGCAGCTTGTCCGACAGGGAAGCTTTCTTT. This codes for CASSLSDREAFF. Supplemented by reference TRBV7-9 and TRBJ1-1, the full variable domain reads DTGVSQNPRHKITKRGQNVTFRCDPISEHNRLYWYRQTLGQGPEFLTYFQNEAQLEKSRLLSDRFSAERPKGSFSTLEIQRTEQGDSAMYLCASSLSDREAFFGQGTRLTVV.

This clone came up a few times. V gene TRBV6-1 combines with J gene TRBJ2-7; D possibly matches TRBD1 or TRBD2 (5 bases each). Trimming cost V 7 bases and J 2 bases, with 12 bases left between them. The length of the CDR3 is 13 residues. Germline V gene lookup returns CDR1 MNHNS and CDR2 SASEGT. CDR3 nucleotide sequence: TGTGCCAGCACTAGGGACGGGACCTACGAGCAGTACTTC. The encoded protein is CASTRDGTYEQYF.

The chain carries TRBV19 and TRBJ2-5; the D is unclear. V lost 5 bases to trimming and J lost 7 bases, with 14 bases between them. The CDR3 extends over 13 amino acids. Germline CDR1 and CDR2: LNHDA and SQIVND (reference sequence). DNA of the CDR3: TGTGCCAGTAGTCCCGAGAGGCGCGGGACCCAGTACTTC. Translated, it gives CASSPERRGTQYF. The whole variable domain, remainder taken from reference TRBV19 and TRBJ2-5, is DGGITQSPKYLFRKEGQNVTLSCEQNLNHDAMYWYRQDPGQGLRLIYYSQIVNDFQKGDIAEGYSVSREKKESFPLTVTSAQKNPTAFYLCASSPERRGTQYFGPGTRLLVL.

This rearrangement joins TRBV5-4 to TRBJ2-3; D remains unclear. Germline loops: CDR1 SGHNT, CDR2 YYREEE (reference sequence). CDR3 length equals 14 residues. Trimming pared 4 bases from V and 2 bases from J, leaving 11 bases between. The CDR3 nucleotides are TGTGCCAGCAGCCCTAGGGATCCCACAGATACGCAGTATTTT. This translates into CASSPRDPTDTQYF.

This clone appeared a single time. V usage is TRBV6-5 and J usage is TRBJ2-7, with D unresolved. Trimming stripped 10 bases from V and 2 bases from J, with 9 bases between. Germline CDR1 is MNHEY and CDR2 is SVGAGI. This CDR3 has 11 amino acids. CDR3 region: CAIQVTYEQYF. CDR3 coding DNA: TGTGCCATCCAGGTCACCTACGAGCAGTACTTC.

With respect to this clone: With a much larger clone just one base away, this may be a read error. The chain couples TRBV7-2 to TRBJ2-1; D is undetermined. The V end lost 1 base, the J end lost 4 bases, and 2 bases lay between the germline ends. CDR3 length: 12 residues. Looked up from germline, CDR1 is SGHTA and CDR2 is FQGNSA. This CDR3 is CASSLVYNEQFF. CDR3 coding DNA: TGTGCCAGCAGCTTAGTGTACAATGAGCAGTTCTTC.

V gene TRBV29-1 combines with J gene TRBJ2-3; the match to TRBD2 covers 13 bases. V lost 8 bases, J lost 0 bases, and 5 bases stayed unmatched. Germline CDR1 is SQVTM and CDR2 is ANQGSEA. CDR3 length: 15 residues. The CDR3 sequence is CSLRGLAGSTDTQYF. CDR3 in DNA: TGCAGCCTTAGGGGACTAGCGGGAAGCACAGATACGCAGTATTTT.